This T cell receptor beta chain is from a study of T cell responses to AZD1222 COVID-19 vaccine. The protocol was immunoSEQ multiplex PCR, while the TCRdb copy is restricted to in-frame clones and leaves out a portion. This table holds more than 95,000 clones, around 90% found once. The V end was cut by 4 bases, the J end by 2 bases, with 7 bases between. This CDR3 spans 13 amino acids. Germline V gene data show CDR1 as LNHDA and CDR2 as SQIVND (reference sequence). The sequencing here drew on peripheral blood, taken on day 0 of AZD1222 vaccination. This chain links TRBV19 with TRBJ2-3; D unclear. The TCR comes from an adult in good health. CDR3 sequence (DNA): TGTGCCAGTAGTAGGATGTACACAGATACGCAGTATTTT. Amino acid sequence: CASSRMYTDTQYF.